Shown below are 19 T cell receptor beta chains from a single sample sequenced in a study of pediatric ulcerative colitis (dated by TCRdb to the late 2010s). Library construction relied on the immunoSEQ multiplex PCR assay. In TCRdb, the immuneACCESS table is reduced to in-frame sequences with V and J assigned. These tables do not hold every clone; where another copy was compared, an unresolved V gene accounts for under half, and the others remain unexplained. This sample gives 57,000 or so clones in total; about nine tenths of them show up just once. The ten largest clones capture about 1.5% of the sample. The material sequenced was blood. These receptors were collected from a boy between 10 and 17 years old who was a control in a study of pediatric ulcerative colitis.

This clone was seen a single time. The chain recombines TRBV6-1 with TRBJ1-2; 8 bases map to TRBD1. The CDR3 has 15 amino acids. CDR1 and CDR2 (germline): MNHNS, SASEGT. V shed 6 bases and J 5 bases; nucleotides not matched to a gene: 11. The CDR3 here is CASRLMRTGIYGYTF. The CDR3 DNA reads TGTGCCAGCAGGCTAATGAGGACAGGGATTTATGGCTACACCTTC.

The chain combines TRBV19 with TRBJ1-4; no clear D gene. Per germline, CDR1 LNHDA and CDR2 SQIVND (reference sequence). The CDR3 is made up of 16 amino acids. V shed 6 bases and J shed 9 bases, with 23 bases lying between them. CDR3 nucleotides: TGTGCCAGTAGCCGCCTTGAGGGAATTGGTAGTAAAAAACTGTTTTTT. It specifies CASSRLEGIGSKKLFF. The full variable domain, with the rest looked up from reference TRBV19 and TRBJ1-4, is DGGITQSPKYLFRKEGQNVTLSCEQNLNHDAMYWYRQDPGQGLRLIYYSQIVNDFQKGDIAEGYSVSREKKESFPLTVTSAQKNPTAFYLCASSRLEGIGSKKLFFGSGTQLSVL.

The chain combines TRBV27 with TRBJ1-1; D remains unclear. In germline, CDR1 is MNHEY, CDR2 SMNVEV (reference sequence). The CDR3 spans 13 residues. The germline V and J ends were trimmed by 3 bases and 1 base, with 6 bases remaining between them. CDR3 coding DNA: TGTGCCAGCAGTTTTTCGCCGAACACTGAAGCTTTCTTT. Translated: CASSFSPNTEAFF.

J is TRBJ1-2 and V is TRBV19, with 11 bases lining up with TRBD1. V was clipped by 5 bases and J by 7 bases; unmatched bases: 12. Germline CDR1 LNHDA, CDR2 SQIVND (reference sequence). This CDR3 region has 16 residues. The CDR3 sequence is CASSDRLRTGGLGYTF. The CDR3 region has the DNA TGTGCCAGTAGTGATCGACTCCGGACAGGGGGCCTTGGCTACACCTTC.

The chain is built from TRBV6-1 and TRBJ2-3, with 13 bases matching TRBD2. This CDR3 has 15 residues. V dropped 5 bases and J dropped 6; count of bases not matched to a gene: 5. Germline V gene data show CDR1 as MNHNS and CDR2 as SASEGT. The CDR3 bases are TGTGCCAGCAGTCGGACTAGCGGGGGTTGGGATACGCAGTATTTT. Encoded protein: CASSRTSGGWDTQYF.

CDR3 in amino acids: CASSQDAAGALYEQYF. CDR3 bases: TGCGCCAGCAGCCAAGACGCAGCGGGAGCACTCTACGAGCAGTACTTC. The chain links TRBV4-1 to TRBJ2-7, with 8 bases aligning to TRBD2. J gave up 3 bases and V 0 bases, and 7 bases lay outside the gene matches. Looked up from germline, CDR1 is MGHRA and CDR2 is YSYEKL. The CDR3 has 16 amino acids.

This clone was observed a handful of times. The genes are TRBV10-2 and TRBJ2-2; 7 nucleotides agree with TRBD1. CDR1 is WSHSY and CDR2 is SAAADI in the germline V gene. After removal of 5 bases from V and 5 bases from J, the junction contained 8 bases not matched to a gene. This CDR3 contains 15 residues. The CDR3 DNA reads TGCGCCAGCAGTCAGGGACAGCTTGGTACCGGGGAGCTGTTTTTT. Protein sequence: CASSQGQLGTGELFF.

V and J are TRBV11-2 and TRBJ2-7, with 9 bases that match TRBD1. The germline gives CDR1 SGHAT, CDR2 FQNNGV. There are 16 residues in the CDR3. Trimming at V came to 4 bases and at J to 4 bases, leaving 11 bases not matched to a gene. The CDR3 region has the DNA TGTGCCAGCAGCTCACAAGGGACAGGGCTAGGGTACGAGCAGTACTTC. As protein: CASSSQGTGLGYEQYF.

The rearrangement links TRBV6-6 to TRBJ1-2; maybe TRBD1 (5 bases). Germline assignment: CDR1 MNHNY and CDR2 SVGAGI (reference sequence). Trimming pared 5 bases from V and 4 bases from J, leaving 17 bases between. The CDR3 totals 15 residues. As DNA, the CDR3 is TGTGCCAGCAGTAGAAAGGACATCTCCTCCTATGGCTACACCTTC. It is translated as CASSRKDISSYGYTF.

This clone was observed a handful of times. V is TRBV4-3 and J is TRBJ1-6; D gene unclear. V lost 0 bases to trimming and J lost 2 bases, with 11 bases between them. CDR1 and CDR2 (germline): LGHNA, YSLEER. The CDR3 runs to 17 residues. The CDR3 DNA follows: TGCGCCAGCAGCCAAGAATTCCAAACAGCCTATAATTCACCCCTCCACTTT. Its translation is CASSQEFQTAYNSPLHF.

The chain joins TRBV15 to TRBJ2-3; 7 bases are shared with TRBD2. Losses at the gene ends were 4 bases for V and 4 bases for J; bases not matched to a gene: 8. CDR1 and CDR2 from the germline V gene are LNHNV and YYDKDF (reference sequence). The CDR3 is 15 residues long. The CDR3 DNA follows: TGTGCCACCAGCAAAGAGGCGGGAGCGGCAGATACGCAGTATTTT. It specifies CATSKEAGAADTQYF.

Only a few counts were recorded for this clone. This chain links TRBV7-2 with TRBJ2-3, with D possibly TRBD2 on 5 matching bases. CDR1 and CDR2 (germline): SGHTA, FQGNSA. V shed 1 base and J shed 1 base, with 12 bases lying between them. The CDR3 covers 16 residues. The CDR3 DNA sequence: TGTGCCAGCAGCTTAGGGAGCGGCCTAGGCACAGATACGCAGTATTTT. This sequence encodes CASSLGSGLGTDTQYF.

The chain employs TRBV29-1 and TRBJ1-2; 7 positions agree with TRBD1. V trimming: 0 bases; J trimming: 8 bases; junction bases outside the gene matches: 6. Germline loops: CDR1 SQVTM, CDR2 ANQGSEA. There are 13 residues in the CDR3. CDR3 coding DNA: TGCAGCGTTGAAGAACAGGGGACAGTCGGCTACACCTTC. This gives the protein CSVEEQGTVGYTF.

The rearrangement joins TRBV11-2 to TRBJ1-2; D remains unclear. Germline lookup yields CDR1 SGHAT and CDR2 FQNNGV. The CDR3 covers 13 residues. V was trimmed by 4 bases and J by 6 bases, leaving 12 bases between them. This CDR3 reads CASSSNGGDGYTF. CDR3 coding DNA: TGTGCCAGCAGCTCAAACGGAGGCGATGGCTACACCTTC.

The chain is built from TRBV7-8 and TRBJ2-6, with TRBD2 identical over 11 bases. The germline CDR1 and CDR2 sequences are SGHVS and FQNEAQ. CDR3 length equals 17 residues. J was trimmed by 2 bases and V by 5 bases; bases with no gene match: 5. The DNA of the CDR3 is TGTGCCAGCAGCCCGGTAGCGGGGGGGGCTGGGGCCAACGTCCTGACTTTC. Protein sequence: CASSPVAGGAGANVLTF.

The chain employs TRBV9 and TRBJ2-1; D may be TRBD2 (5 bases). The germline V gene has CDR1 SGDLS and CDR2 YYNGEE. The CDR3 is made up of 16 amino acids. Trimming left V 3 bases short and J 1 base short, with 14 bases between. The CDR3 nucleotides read TGTGCCAGCAGCGGCAATAGCGTTGGATCCTACAATGAGCAGTTCTTC. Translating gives CASSGNSVGSYNEQFF.

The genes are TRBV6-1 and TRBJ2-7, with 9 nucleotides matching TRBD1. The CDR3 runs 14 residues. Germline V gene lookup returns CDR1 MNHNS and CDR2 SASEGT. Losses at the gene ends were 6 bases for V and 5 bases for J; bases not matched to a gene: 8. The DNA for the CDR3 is TGTGCCAGCAGAGATGGACAGGGGATCAACGAGCAGTACTTC. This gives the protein CASRDGQGINEQYF.

CDR3 in amino acids: CASSWDRGEQYF. The CDR3 DNA reads as TGTGCCAGCAGTTGGGACAGGGGGGAGCAGTACTTC. The chain employs TRBV6-1 and TRBJ2-7; 11 bases fit TRBD1. The V gene end was trimmed by 5 bases and the J gene end by 7 bases; junction bases not matched to a gene: 1. Germline-derived CDR1 and CDR2 are MNHNS and SASEGT. The CDR3 consists of 12 residues.

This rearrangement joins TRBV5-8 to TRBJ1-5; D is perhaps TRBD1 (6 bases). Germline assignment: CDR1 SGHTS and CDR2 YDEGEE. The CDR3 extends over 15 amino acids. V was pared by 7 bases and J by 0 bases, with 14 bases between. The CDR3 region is CASESGDNSNQPQHF. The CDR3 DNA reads TGTGCCAGCGAATCCGGGGACAATAGCAATCAGCCCCAGCATTTT.